Ten or more counts support the clone carrying this T cell receptor beta chain. Its antigen is currently unknown. Researchers used genomic DNA as the template to profile TCR beta VDJ and CDR3. TCRdb redid the calling of the reads with MiXCR, one entry per CDR3 protein. The table includes over 150,000 distinct CDR3 sequences, roughly half detected once. This sample is part of a study of CD8+CD57+ T cells in acquired aplastic anemia. Study context: Average DNA yield from sorted CD4+ and CD8+ cells was around 3 ug. There were 10 million to 12 million reads, on average, for CD4+ cells from healthy donors. Findings and limits, study-wide: CD8+ Simpson's diversity did not differ significantly between patients and controls. Patients and controls shared some 30 CD8+ CDR3 sequences, highly expressed in patients.

Per germline, CDR1 SGHRS and CDR2 YFSETQ. This CDR3 comprises 15 residues. V was pared by 4 bases and J by 0 bases, with 13 bases between. The sequence was collected from a human donor in good health, serving as a control. The chain is built from TRBV5-1 and TRBJ1-2; D uncertain. The specimen sequenced was sorted CD4+, CD8+, or CD8+CD57+ T cells (not recorded which) from PBMCs. CDR3 sequence (DNA): TGCGCCAGCAGCGACCTCGGTACCCCTAACTATGGCTACACCTTC. Translation: CASSDLGTPNYGYTF.